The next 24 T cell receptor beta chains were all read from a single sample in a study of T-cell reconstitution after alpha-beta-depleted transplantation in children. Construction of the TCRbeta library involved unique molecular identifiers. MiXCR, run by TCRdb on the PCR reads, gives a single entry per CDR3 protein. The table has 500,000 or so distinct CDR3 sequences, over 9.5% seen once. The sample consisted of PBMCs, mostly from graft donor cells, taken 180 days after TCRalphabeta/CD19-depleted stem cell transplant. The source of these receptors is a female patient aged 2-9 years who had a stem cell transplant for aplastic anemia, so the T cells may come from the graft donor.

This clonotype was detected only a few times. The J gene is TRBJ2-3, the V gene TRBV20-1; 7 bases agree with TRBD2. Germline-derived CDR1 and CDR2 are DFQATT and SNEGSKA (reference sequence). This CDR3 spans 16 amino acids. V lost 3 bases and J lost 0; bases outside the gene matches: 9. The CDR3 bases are TGCAGTGCTAGGGAGACTAGCCCTACTAGCACAGATACGCAGTATTTT. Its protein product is CSARETSPTSTDTQYF.

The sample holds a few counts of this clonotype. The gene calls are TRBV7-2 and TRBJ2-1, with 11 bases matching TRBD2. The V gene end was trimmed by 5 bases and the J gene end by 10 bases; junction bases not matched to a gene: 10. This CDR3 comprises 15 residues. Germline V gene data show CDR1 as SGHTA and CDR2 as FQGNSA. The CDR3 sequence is CASSLTSGTPLEQFF. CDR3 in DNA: TGTGCCAGCAGCCTGACTAGCGGGACTCCCCTCGAGCAGTTCTTC. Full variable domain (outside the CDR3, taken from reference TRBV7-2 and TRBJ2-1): GAGVSQSPSNKVTEKGKDVELRCDPISGHTALYWYRQSLGQGLEFLIYFQGNSAPDKSGLPSDRFSAERTGGSVSTLTIQRTQQEDSAVYLCASSLTSGTPLEQFFGPGTRLTVL.

The CDR3 loop reads CATGSNQPQHF. The DNA of the CDR3 is TGTGCCACTGGTAGCAATCAGCCCCAGCATTTT. The chain carries TRBV28 and TRBJ1-5; no firm D call. Per germline, CDR1 MDHEN and CDR2 SYDVKM. V was trimmed by 10 bases and J by 0 bases, leaving 4 bases between them. This CDR3 is built from 11 residues.

For the CDR3, the DNA is TGTGCCAGCAGCTTATGGCCTAGCGGGAGGAGCATCTCCTACAATGAGCAGTTCTTC. It yields the protein CASSLWPSGRSISYNEQFF. The chain is built from TRBV7-7 and TRBJ2-1; 11 positions match TRBD2. V lost 2 bases, J lost 0 bases, and 9 bases stayed unmatched. Germline CDR1 reads SSHAT; CDR2 reads FNYEAQ (reference sequence). The CDR3 has 19 residues.

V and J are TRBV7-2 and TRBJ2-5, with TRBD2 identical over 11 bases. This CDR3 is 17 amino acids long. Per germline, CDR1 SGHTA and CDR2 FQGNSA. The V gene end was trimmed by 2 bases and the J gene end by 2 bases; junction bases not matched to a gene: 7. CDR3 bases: TGTGCCAGCAGCTTAACACCGGGACTAGCGGAACAAGAGACCCAGTACTTC. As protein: CASSLTPGLAEQETQYF.

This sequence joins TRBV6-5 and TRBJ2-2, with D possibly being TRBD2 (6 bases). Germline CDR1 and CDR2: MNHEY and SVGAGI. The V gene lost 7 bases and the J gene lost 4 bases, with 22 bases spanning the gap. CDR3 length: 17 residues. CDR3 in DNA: TGTGCCAGCAAAAAAACGGCTGGGCTAGCGATCACCGGGGAGCTGTTTTTT. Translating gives CASKKTAGLAITGELFF.

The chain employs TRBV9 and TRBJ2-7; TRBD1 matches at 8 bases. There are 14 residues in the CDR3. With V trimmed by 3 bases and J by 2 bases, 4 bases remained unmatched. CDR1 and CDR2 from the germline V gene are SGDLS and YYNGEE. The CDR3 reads CASSGTGFPYEQYF. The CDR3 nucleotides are TGTGCCAGCAGCGGGACAGGGTTTCCCTACGAGCAGTACTTC.

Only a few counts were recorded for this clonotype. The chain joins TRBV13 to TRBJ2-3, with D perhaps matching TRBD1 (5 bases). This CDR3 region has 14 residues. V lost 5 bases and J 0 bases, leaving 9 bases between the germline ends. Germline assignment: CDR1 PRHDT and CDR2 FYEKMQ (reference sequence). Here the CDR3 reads CASSGSGSTDTQYF. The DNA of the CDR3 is TGTGCCAGCAGCGGATCAGGGAGCACAGATACGCAGTATTTT.

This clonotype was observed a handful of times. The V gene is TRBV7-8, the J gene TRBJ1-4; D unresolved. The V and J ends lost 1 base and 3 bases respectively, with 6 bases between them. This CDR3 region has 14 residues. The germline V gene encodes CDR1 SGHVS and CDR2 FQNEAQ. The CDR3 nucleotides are TGTGCCAGCAGCTTAGTACTGCCTAATGAAAAACTGTTTTTT. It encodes CASSLVLPNEKLFF.

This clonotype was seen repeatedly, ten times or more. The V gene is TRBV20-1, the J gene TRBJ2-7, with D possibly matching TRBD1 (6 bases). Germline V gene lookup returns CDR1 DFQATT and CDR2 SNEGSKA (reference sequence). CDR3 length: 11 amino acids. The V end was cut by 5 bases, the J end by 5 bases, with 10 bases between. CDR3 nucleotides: TGCAGTGCTTTCCGGGACAACGAGCAGTACTTC. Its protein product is CSAFRDNEQYF.

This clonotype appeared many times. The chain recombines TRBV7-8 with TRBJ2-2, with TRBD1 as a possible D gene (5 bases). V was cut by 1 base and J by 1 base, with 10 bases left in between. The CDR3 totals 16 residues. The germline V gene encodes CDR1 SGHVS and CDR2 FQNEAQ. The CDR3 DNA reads TGTGCCAGCAGCTTAGAACACAGGAAGAACACCGGGGAGCTGTTTTTT. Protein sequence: CASSLEHRKNTGELFF. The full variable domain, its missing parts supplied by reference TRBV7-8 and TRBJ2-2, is GAGVSQSPRYKVAKRGQDVALRCDPISGHVSLFWYQQALGQGPEFLTYFQNEAQLDKSGLPSDRFFAERPEGSVSTLKIQRTQQEDSAVYLCASSLEHRKNTGELFFGEGSRLTVL.

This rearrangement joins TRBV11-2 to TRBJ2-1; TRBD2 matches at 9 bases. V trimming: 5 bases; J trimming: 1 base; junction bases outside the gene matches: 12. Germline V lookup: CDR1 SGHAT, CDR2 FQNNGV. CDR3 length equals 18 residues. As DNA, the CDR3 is TGTGCCAGCAGCATTTGGGTAGCGGGAGCCACATCCTACAATGAGCAGTTCTTC. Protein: CASSIWVAGATSYNEQFF.

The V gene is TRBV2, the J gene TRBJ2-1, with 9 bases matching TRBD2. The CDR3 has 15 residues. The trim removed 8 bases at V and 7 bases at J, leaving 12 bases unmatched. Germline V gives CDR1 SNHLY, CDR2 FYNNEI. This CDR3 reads CASRKTSGGENEQFF. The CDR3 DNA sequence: TGTGCCAGCCGGAAGACTAGCGGAGGAGAGAATGAGCAGTTCTTC.

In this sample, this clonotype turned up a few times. The CDR3 sequence: CASSYLYEQFF. DNA for the CDR3: TGTGCCAGCAGTTATCTCTATGAGCAGTTCTTC. This chain links TRBV28 with TRBJ2-1, with unresolved D. The CDR3 spans 11 residues. Trimming pared 4 bases from V and 8 bases from J, leaving 6 bases between. Germline V gene lookup returns CDR1 MDHEN and CDR2 SYDVKM.

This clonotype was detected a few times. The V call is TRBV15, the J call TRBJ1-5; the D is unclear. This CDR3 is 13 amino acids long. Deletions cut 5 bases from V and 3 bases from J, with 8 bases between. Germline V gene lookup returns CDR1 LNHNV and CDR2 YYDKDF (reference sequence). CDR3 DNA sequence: TGTGCCACCAGCCGAGGACCCAATCAGCCCCAGCATTTT. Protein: CATSRGPNQPQHF. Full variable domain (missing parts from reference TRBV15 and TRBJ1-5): DAMVIQNPRYQVTQFGKPVTLSCSQTLNHNVMYWYQQKSSQAPKLLFHYYDKDFNNEADTPDNFQSRRPNTSFCFLDIRSPGLGDTAMYLCATSRGPNQPQHFGDGTRLSIL.

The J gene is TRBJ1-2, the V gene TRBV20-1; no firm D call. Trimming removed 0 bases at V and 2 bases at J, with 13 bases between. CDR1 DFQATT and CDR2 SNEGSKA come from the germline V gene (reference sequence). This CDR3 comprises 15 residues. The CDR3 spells CSARDQVLKNYGYTF. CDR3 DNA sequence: TGCAGTGCTAGAGATCAGGTCCTGAAGAACTATGGCTACACCTTC.

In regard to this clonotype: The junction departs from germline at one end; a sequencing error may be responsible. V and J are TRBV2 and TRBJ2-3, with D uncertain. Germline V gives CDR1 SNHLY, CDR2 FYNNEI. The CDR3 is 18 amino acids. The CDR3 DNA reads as TGTGCCTGCAGTGCTATATGGGTCAGGTTTAAAGGAGCAGATACGCAGTATTTT. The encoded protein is CACSAIWVRFKGADTQYF.

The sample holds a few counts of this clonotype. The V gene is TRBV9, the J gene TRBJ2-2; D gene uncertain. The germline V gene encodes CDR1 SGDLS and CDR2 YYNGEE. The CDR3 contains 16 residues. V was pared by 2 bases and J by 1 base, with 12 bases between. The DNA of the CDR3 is TGTGCCAGCAGCGTGTATGGGGTTGGGAACACCGGGGAGCTGTTTTTT. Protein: CASSVYGVGNTGELFF.

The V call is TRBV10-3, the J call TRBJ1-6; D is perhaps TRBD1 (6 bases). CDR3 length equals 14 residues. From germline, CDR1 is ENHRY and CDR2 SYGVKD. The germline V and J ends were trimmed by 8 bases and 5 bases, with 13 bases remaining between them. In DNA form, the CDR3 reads TGTGCCATCTCCTCGACAGGCAATAATTCACCCCTCCACTTT. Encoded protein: CAISSTGNNSPLHF.

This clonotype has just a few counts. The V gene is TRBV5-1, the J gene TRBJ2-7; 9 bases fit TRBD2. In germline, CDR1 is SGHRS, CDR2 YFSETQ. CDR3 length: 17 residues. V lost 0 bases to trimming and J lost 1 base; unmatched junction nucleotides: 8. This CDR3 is CASSLVPSGILSYEQYV. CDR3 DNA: TGCGCCAGCAGCTTGGTCCCTAGCGGGATCCTATCCTACGAGCAGTACGTC.

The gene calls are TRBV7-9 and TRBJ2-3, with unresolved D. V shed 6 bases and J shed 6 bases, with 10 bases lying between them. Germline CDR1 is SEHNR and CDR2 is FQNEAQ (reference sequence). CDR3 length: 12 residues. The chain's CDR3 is CASRKPADTQYF. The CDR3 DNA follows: TGTGCCAGCAGGAAGCCTGCGGATACGCAGTATTTT. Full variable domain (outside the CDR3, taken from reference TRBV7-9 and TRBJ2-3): DTGVSQNPRHKITKRGQNVTFRCDPISEHNRLYWYRQTLGQGPEFLTYFQNEAQLEKSRLLSDRFSAERPKGSFSTLEIQRTEQGDSAMYLCASRKPADTQYFGPGTRLTVL.

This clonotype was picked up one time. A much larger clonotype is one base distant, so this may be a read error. Written as DNA, the CDR3 is TGTGCCAGCAGGGAGCATGGTGGGACTGAAGCTTTCTTT. Protein: CASREHGGTEAFF. This chain links TRBV6-1 with TRBJ1-1; D uncertain. This CDR3 is 13 amino acids long. The germline V gene has CDR1 MNHNS and CDR2 SASEGT. V was clipped by 6 bases and J by 5 bases, with 13 bases between them.

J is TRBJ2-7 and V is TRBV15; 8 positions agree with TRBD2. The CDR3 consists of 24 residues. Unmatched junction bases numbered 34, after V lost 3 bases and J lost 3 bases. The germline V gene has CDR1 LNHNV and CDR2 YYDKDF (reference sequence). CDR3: CATSSPGGGHLGLGPPFLNYEQYF. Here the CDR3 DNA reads TGTGCCACCAGCAGCCCAGGCGGGGGTCATTTGGGACTAGGTCCCCCTTTTCTCAACTACGAGCAGTACTTC.

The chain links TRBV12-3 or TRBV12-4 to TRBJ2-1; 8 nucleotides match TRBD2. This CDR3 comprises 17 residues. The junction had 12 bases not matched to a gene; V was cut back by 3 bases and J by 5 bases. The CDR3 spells CASSFFAGTSLHNEQFF. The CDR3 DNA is TGTGCCAGCAGTTTCTTCGCCGGGACTAGTCTCCACAATGAGCAGTTCTTC.